The 2 T cell receptor beta chains below come from one sample, sequenced in a study of blood T cell repertoires in COVID-19. The protocol was immunoSEQ multiplex PCR, while the TCRdb copy is restricted to in-frame clones and leaves out a portion. The sample yields 190,000 or so clones, around 90% seen once. The sample comprised peripheral blood. The receptors derive from a man aged 35 to 55 with active or convalescent COVID-19.

This sequence joins TRBV21-1 and TRBJ1-6; the table's D call TRBD1 went unverified against the DNA. TRBV21-1 represents a pseudogene. This CDR3 contains 19 residues. The CDR3 nucleotides are TGTGCCAGCAGCGATCGCCGGGACAGGGAAAAGGCTGATAATTCACCCCTCCACTTT. Translation gives CASSDRRDREKADNSPLHF.

The chain links TRBV30 to TRBJ1-3; possibly TRBD1 for D (6 bases). CDR3 length: 15 residues. Per germline, CDR1 GTSNPN and CDR2 SVGIG (reference sequence). The ends were cut back, 5 bases at V and 0 bases at J, with 14 bases in the middle. CDR3 coding DNA: TGTGCCTGGTCACAGGGCTCATTCTCTGGAAACACCATATATTTT. Translation gives CAWSQGSFSGNTIYF.